This is a list of T cell receptor beta chains from one sample in a study of Tregs in tolerant kidney transplant recipients. Here immunoSEQ multiplex PCR was the method, and the copy in TCRdb shows in-frame clones only, minus some. The sample has 90,000 or so clones, approximately 93% seen once; the top ten hold around 1.6%. The sample here was CD4+ T cells from blood (PBMCs), taken 12 months after the transplant. Receptors originate from a human patient who received a combined kidney and bone marrow transplant. Some T cells may trace back to the graft donor. Each CDR3 is given with its conserved first and last residue. Fields, in order: J gene, D gene, clone size, V gene, CDR3 DNA, CDR3 protein. The D gene is left open where the match is weak. Not all rows give a size; the values are once, few, many and, for expanded clones, a class.

TRBJ2-5,TRBD2,.,TRBV7-2,TGTGCCAGCAGCCGCACCCGGACTAGCGGGGTATCGGAGACCCAGTACTTC,CASSRTRTSGVSETQYF
TRBJ2-6,TRBD1,.,TRBV5-8,TGTGCCAGCAGCTGGAGCCCGGGACAGATGGGCTCTGGGGCCAACGTCCTGACTTTC,CASSWSPGQMGSGANVLTF
TRBJ1-5,.,.,TRBV7-9,TGTGCCAGCAGCCTCACCAGCTCCACAGGGTTAGAGACCCAGCATTTT,CASSLTSSTGLETQHF
TRBJ1-1,TRBD1,.,TRBV11-2,TGTGCCAGCAGGCGACAGGGAAACACTGAAGCTTTCTTT,CASRRQGNTEAFF
TRBJ2-3,TRBD2,.,TRBV7-8,TGTGCCAGCAGCCCTGGACTAGCGGGAGGGACAGATACGCAGTATTTT,CASSPGLAGGTDTQYF
TRBJ2-7,TRBD2,.,TRBV7-2,TGTGCCAGCAGCTTGGCTAGCGGGAAGCTCCTCTACGAGCAGTACTTC,CASSLASGKLLYEQYF
TRBJ2-5,.,.,TRBV6-6,TGTGCCAGCAGTGCCCAACAGGTGGGCGGAGAGACCCAGTACTTC,CASSAQQVGGETQYF
TRBJ1-3,.,.,TRBV10-3,TGTGCCATCAGTGAGGAGTTCTCTGGAAACACCATATATTTT,CAISEEFSGNTIYF
TRBJ2-7,TRBD2,few,TRBV7-2,TGTGCCAGCAGCTTACGCCCTGGGGCGGGAGCCCTCTACGAGCAGTACTTC,CASSLRPGAGALYEQYF
TRBJ2-7,.,.,TRBV7-2,TGTGCCAGCAGCCGGCTACTATACGAGCAGTACTTC,CASSRLLYEQYF
TRBJ2-5,TRBD2,.,TRBV9,TGTGCCAGCAGCGTAGCAGCGGGGGTCGAGGAGACCCAGTACTTC,CASSVAAGVEETQYF
TRBJ2-7,TRBD2,.,TRBV6-5,TGTGCCAGCAGCCTAGCGGGGATCTACGAGCAGTACTTC,CASSLAGIYEQYF
TRBJ2-3,.,.,TRBV27,TGCCACCAGGGGGGTAGTATAGATACGCAGTATTTT,CHQGGSIDTQYF
TRBJ2-3,.,.,TRBV4-1,TGCGCCAGCAGCCAAGCCTGGGGCGGAGGCACAGATACGCAGTATTTT,CASSQAWGGGTDTQYF
TRBJ2-7,TRBD1,.,TRBV5-7,TGTGCCAGCAGCAAAACCGGGACAGGCTCCTACGAGCAGTACTTC,CASSKTGTGSYEQYF
TRBJ2-5,.,once,TRBV7-2,TGTGCCAGCAGCTCTTATGACGCCGTTCTGGAGCAGTACTTC,CASSSYDAVLEQYF
TRBJ2-3,.,once,TRBV5-5,TGTGCCAGCAGCTTGGCTTACCAACAAGGCACAGATACGCAGTATTTT,CASSLAYQQGTDTQYF
TRBJ1-2,.,.,TRBV7-2,TGTGCCAGCAGCCCCACGGGGGGTTCGTGGTTCTATGGCTACACCTTC,CASSPTGGSWFYGYTF
TRBJ2-3,TRBD1,.,TRBV10-3,TGTGCCACCGGGGACAGGAGCGGGGATACGCAGTATTTT,CATGDRSGDTQYF
TRBJ2-7,TRBD1,.,TRBV6-1,TGTGCCAGCAGTGGGGGACAGGGTGTATACGAGCAGTACTTC,CASSGGQGVYEQYF
TRBJ1-3,TRBD1,.,TRBV6-1,TGTGCCAGCAGCACGGGACAGCGAAACACCATATATTTT,CASSTGQRNTIYF
TRBJ2-1,TRBD2,.,TRBV11-2,TGTGCCAGCAGCTTAAGGACTAGCGGGGGATCGGCCTCCTACAATGAGCAGTTCTTC,CASSLRTSGGSASYNEQFF
TRBJ2-3,TRBD2,.,TRBV7-2,TGTGCCAGCAGCCTCGTAGTCCCGGGACTAGCGAGGACAGATACGCAGTATTTT,CASSLVVPGLARTDTQYF
TRBJ2-7,.,.,TRBV11-3,TGTGCCAGCAGCTTAGGGGGGGGACAGGAGAGATCCTACGAGCAGTACTTC,CASSLGGGQERSYEQYF
TRBJ1-6,TRBD1,.,TRBV28,TGTGCCAGCAGTACCGGGACAGTACATTCCCCCCTCCACTTT,CASSTGTVHSPLHF
TRBJ2-2,TRBD1,.,TRBV5-1,TGCGCCAGCAGCCTCGACAGGGGCGACACCGGGGAGCTGTTTTTT,CASSLDRGDTGELFF
TRBJ1-6,.,.,TRBV16,TGTGCCAGCAGCCTGACAGTCTCGAATTCCCCCCTCCACTTT,CASSLTVSNSPLHF
TRBJ2-3,TRBD2,.,TRBV5-1,TGCGCCAGCAGCTTGGCACTAGCGGGCGATACGCAGTATTTT,CASSLALAGDTQYF
TRBJ1-3,.,.,TRBV29-1,TGCAGCGTCAGGGGTTCTGGAAACACCATATATTTT,CSVRGSGNTIYF
TRBJ1-2,TRBD1,.,TRBV7-9,TGTGCCAGCAGCTTAGAGGGGGCAGGGGGCTACACCTTC,CASSLEGAGGYTF
TRBJ1-6,.,.,TRBV7-2,TGTGCCAGCAGATTCGGGATCAATTCACCCCTCCACTTT,CASRFGINSPLHF
TRBJ2-2,TRBD2,.,TRBV7-9,TGTGCCAGCAGCTTAGCTGGCGGGAGGTTATCCGGGGAGCTGTTTTTT,CASSLAGGRLSGELFF
TRBJ2-5,TRBD2,.,TRBV5-1,TGCGCCAGCAGCCTTCGACTAGCGGGTACGGCAATGACCCAGTACTTC,CASSLRLAGTAMTQYF
TRBJ2-4,TRBD2,.,TRBV10-3,TGTGCCATCAGTAGGACTAGCGCGTCGGACAAAAACATTCAGTACTTC,CAISRTSASDKNIQYF
TRBJ1-2,TRBD1,few,TRBV10-3,TGTGCCATCAGTGAAGGGACAGCATATGGCTACACCTTC,CAISEGTAYGYTF
TRBJ1-1,.,once,TRBV30,TGTGCCTGGGCTATGAACACTGAAGCTTTCTTT,CAWAMNTEAFF
TRBJ1-2,.,.,TRBV7-2,TGTGCCAGCAGCTTAAAGTCGGACTATGGCTACACCTTC,CASSLKSDYGYTF
TRBJ2-7,.,.,TRBV12-2,TGTGCAAGTCGCTTAGGGACTAGCGGAACAAATACCTACGAGCAGTACTTC,CASRLGTSGTNTYEQYF
TRBJ2-6,.,few,TRBV18,TGTGCCAGCTCATCGGACATATCCATGGGGGCCAACGTCCTGACTTTC,CASSSDISMGANVLTF
TRBJ1-5,.,.,TRBV30,TGTGCCTGGAGTGTGGGCCAGCCCCAGCATTTT,CAWSVGQPQHF